Presented here are 29 T cell receptor beta chains from one specimen sequenced in a study of identical twins. MiXCR was run by TCRdb on the 5' RACE reads, yielding one entry per CDR3 protein. The sample has 1,800,000 or so distinct CDR3 sequences; around 29% are singletons. The sequenced material came from cord blood. These receptors came from a newborn girl in good health.

The sample holds a few counts of this clonotype. The chain is built from TRBV11-2 and TRBJ2-1; 8 nucleotides agree with TRBD2. Germline CDR1 reads SGHAT; CDR2 reads FQNNGV. This CDR3 is built from 16 residues. The V gene end was trimmed by 5 bases and the J gene end by 1 base; junction bases not matched to a gene: 7. The DNA for the CDR3 is TGTGCCAGCAGCGCCGTAGCGGGAAAGTCCTACAATGAGCAGTTCTTC. Residues: CASSAVAGKSYNEQFF.

V usage is TRBV29-1 and J usage is TRBJ1-3; D remains unclear. V was clipped by 5 bases and J by 4 bases, with 12 bases between them. The CDR3 runs 13 residues. Germline V gene lookup returns CDR1 SQVTM and CDR2 ANQGSEA. Here the CDR3 DNA reads TGCAGCGTTTCTCTCGGGAACGGAAACACCATATATTTT. It codes for CSVSLGNGNTIYF.

This clonotype has just a few counts. V gene TRBV13 combines with J gene TRBJ2-1; D call uncertain. The V end was cut by 5 bases, the J end by 7 bases, with 15 bases between. This CDR3 has 14 amino acids. CDR1 is PRHDT, CDR2 FYEKMQ, per germline (reference sequence). CDR3 DNA: TGTGCCAGCAGCAGCTTAGGATCTGTAAATGAGCAGTTCTTC. It codes for CASSSLGSVNEQFF.

This clonotype was counted a few times. The V call is TRBV24-1, the J call TRBJ2-7, with 8 bases aligning to TRBD1. With V trimmed by 4 bases and J by 3 bases, 4 bases remained unmatched. Germline V gives CDR1 KGHDR, CDR2 SFDVKD. The length of the CDR3 is 14 residues. In DNA form, the CDR3 reads TGTGCCACCAGTGACTCGGACAGGGACTACGAGCAGTACTTC. Its protein is CATSDSDRDYEQYF.

This clonotype showed up just once. The genes are TRBV11-2 and TRBJ2-3; 7 nucleotides agree with TRBD1. V shed 5 bases and J 2 bases; nucleotides not matched to a gene: 13. Germline CDR1 is SGHAT and CDR2 is FQNNGV. CDR3 length equals 17 residues. The CDR3 protein is CASSKKTGPAHTDTQYF. The DNA for the CDR3 is TGTGCCAGCAGCAAAAAGACAGGGCCCGCGCACACAGATACGCAGTATTTT. The full variable domain, completed using reference TRBV11-2 and TRBJ2-3, is EAGVAQSPRYKIIEKRQSVAFWCNPISGHATLYWYQQILGQGPKLLIQFQNNGVVDDSQLPKDRFSAERLKGVDSTLKIQPAKLEDSAVYLCASSKKTGPAHTDTQYFGPGTRLTVL.

This clonotype was counted a few times. The V gene is TRBV20-1, the J gene TRBJ1-2, with 9 bases matching TRBD1. V lost 4 bases and J lost 4; bases outside the gene matches: 4. This CDR3 region has 13 residues. In germline, CDR1 is DFQATT, CDR2 SNEGSKA (reference sequence). DNA for the CDR3: TGCAGTGCTATGATGACAGGGGGCTATGGCTACACCTTC. This gives the protein CSAMMTGGYGYTF.

This rearrangement joins TRBV20-1 to TRBJ1-3; D gene uncertain. CDR3 length equals 15 residues. Trimming shortened V by 6 bases and J by 0 bases, and 15 bases separated the two germline ends. From germline, CDR1 is DFQATT and CDR2 SNEGSKA (reference sequence). The CDR3 nucleotides are TGCAGTGCCGGGAACAAGGGAATCTCTGGAAACACCATATATTTT. Amino acids: CSAGNKGISGNTIYF.

The chain carries TRBV11-2 and TRBJ2-7, with 7 bases lining up with TRBD2. CDR1 is SGHAT and CDR2 is FQNNGV in the germline V gene. J gave up 7 bases and V 3 bases, and 9 bases lay outside the gene matches. This CDR3 has 14 amino acids. The CDR3 nucleotides are TGTGCCAGCAGCTTGGGGACTACCACAAATGAGCAGTACTTC. Translated, it gives CASSLGTTTNEQYF.

V and J are TRBV7-2 and TRBJ1-1; no definite D call. This CDR3 is 12 amino acids long. Germline V CDR1 and CDR2: SGHTA, FQGNSA. Trimming left V 2 bases short and J 8 bases short, with 9 bases between. CDR3 coding DNA: TGTGCCAGCAGCTTAAGGGTTGCCGAAGCTTTCTTT. Its translation is CASSLRVAEAFF.

The rearrangement links TRBV5-1 to TRBJ1-4; D possibly corresponds to TRBD1 (6 bases). The CDR3 totals 15 residues. Trimming took off 4 bases at V and 6 bases at J, with 16 bases between the two ends. Germline CDR1 reads SGHRS; CDR2 reads YFSETQ. The CDR3 protein is CASSGTGRADEKLFF. The CDR3 coding sequence is TGCGCCAGCAGCGGTACAGGGAGAGCTGATGAAAAACTGTTTTTT.

This clonotype showed up just a few times. J is TRBJ2-1 and V is TRBV6-1; possible D gene TRBD1, 5 bases. The last part of the DNA fits TRBJ2-7 better; the J call may be wrong. The CDR3 sequence is 16 residues long. The V gene's germline CDR1 is MNHNS and CDR2 SASEGT. CDR3 loop: CASSERWQGSYNEQYF. The CDR3 DNA reads as TGTGCCAGCAGTGAAAGGTGGCAGGGATCCTACAATGAGCAGTACTTC.

The chain employs TRBV7-9 and TRBJ1-5; D call uncertain. Trimming took 5 bases from V and 5 from J, leaving 10 bases between them. Germline loops: CDR1 SEHNR, CDR2 FQNEAQ (reference sequence). This CDR3 has 13 amino acids. The CDR3 nucleotides read TGTGCCAGCAGCAGAAGCGTGGATCAGCCCCAGCATTTT. Translated: CASSRSVDQPQHF.

This chain links TRBV20-1 with TRBJ2-3; D is perhaps TRBD1 (5 bases). V dropped 2 bases and J dropped 13 bases, with 22 bases sitting between them. Per germline, CDR1 DFQATT and CDR2 SNEGSKA (reference sequence). The CDR3 runs to 14 residues. DNA of the CDR3: TGCAGTGCTAGACCGCAGGGCGGAGCCCGAGAGGAGTATTTT. It yields the protein CSARPQGGAREEYF.

V gene TRBV28 combines with J gene TRBJ1-1, with D possibly TRBD1 on 5 matching bases. V was cut by 5 bases and J by 0 bases, with 13 bases left in between. Germline CDR1 reads MDHEN; CDR2 reads SYDVKM. The CDR3 has 15 amino acids. CDR3 DNA: TGTGCCAGCAGTCCGGCGGGGACTCTGAACACTGAAGCTTTCTTT. This sequence encodes CASSPAGTLNTEAFF.

This clonotype was observed a handful of times. The V gene is TRBV15, the J gene TRBJ2-1; no definite D call. The germline V gene encodes CDR1 LNHNV and CDR2 YYDKDF (reference sequence). The ends were cut back, 3 bases at V and 1 base at J, with 19 bases in the middle. The CDR3 runs to 18 residues. Here the CDR3 DNA reads TGTGCCACCAGCAGTCTTCGTAAGATTACCCCGTCCTACAATGAGCAGTTCTTC. It is translated as CATSSLRKITPSYNEQFF.

The chain carries TRBV5-6 and TRBJ1-4; 8 nucleotides line up with TRBD1. V lost 4 bases, J lost 8 bases, and 7 bases stayed unmatched. This CDR3 is built from 14 residues. Germline lookup yields CDR1 SGHDT and CDR2 YYEEEE. CDR3 protein: CASSHDRGGEKLFF. Written as DNA, the CDR3 is TGTGCCAGCAGCCATGACAGGGGAGGAGAAAAACTGTTTTTT.

The chain is built from TRBV7-2 and TRBJ2-3; no firm D call. CDR1 and CDR2 from the germline V gene are SGHTA and FQGNSA. Trimming cost V 6 bases and J 1 base, with 14 bases left between them. The CDR3 loop spans 15 amino acids. The CDR3 coding sequence is TGTGCCAGCAGTCCAGTACCGCGTCGCACAGATACGCAGTATTTT. It yields the protein CASSPVPRRTDTQYF. Complete variable domain (other parts from reference TRBV7-2 and TRBJ2-3): GAGVSQSPSNKVTEKGKDVELRCDPISGHTALYWYRQSLGQGLEFLIYFQGNSAPDKSGLPSDRFSAERTGGSVSTLTIQRTQQEDSAVYLCASSPVPRRTDTQYFGPGTRLTVL.

This clonotype was found a few times. The chain links TRBV6-5 to TRBJ1-6; D is perhaps TRBD1 (5 bases). Germline-derived CDR1 and CDR2 are MNHEY and SVGAGI. The CDR3 has 15 residues. V dropped 7 bases and J dropped 7 bases, with 17 bases sitting between them. CDR3: CASTQDSQTNSPLHF. As DNA, the CDR3 is TGTGCCAGCACTCAAGACAGCCAAACGAATTCACCCCTCCACTTT.

This clonotype was detected a few times. This chain uses TRBV28 with TRBJ1-1; D is perhaps TRBD1 (6 bases). The CDR3 is 14 amino acids. Trimming left V 3 bases short and J 5 bases short, with 13 bases between. The germline V gene has CDR1 MDHEN and CDR2 SYDVKM. CDR3 nucleotide sequence: TGTGCCAGCAGTTTTGGGGAGGGGGAGACTGAAGCTTTCTTT. Translation: CASSFGEGETEAFF.

V is TRBV13 and J is TRBJ2-4; D is unclear. CDR1 is PRHDT, CDR2 FYEKMQ, per germline (reference sequence). This CDR3 spans 14 amino acids. Trimming pared 2 bases from V and 2 bases from J, leaving 7 bases between. The CDR3 DNA follows: TGTGCCAGCAGCTTAAGTGCACCCAAAAACATTCAGTACTTC. As protein: CASSLSAPKNIQYF.

This clonotype was seen repeatedly, ten times or more. V usage is TRBV7-9 and J usage is TRBJ2-1, with TRBD1 identical over 8 bases. In germline, CDR1 is SEHNR, CDR2 FQNEAQ (reference sequence). Trimming removed 1 base from V and 4 bases from J; junction bases left unmatched: 3. The CDR3 spans 15 residues. CDR3 region: CASSLGRTGYNEQFF. Written as DNA, the CDR3 is TGTGCCAGCAGCTTAGGCCGGACAGGGTACAATGAGCAGTTCTTC. Supplemented by reference TRBV7-9 and TRBJ2-1, the full variable domain reads DTGVSQNPRHKITKRGQNVTFRCDPISEHNRLYWYRQTLGQGPEFLTYFQNEAQLEKSRLLSDRFSAERPKGSFSTLEIQRTEQGDSAMYLCASSLGRTGYNEQFFGPGTRLTVL.

Turning to this clonotype: A much bigger clone sits one base away, suggesting this may be a read error. The chain employs TRBV14 and TRBJ1-1, with D possibly matching TRBD1 (5 bases). From germline, CDR1 is SGHDN and CDR2 FVKESK. This CDR3 has 13 amino acids. With 1 base removed from V and 3 bases from J, the gap between germline ends came to 6 bases. The CDR3 sequence: CASSQGQYTEAFF. The CDR3 region has the DNA TGTGCCAGCAGCCAAGGACAGTACACTGAAGCTTTCTTT.

The CDR3 reads CASSLRDRDLNTEAFF. DNA for the CDR3: TGTGCCAGCAGCTTAAGGGACAGGGACTTGAACACTGAAGCTTTCTTT. This chain uses TRBV7-9 with TRBJ1-1, with TRBD1 matching over 9 bases. The V segment lost 2 bases and the J segment 0 bases; nucleotides outside the gene matches: 4. CDR3 length: 16 amino acids. The germline gives CDR1 SEHNR, CDR2 FQNEAQ (reference sequence).

This clonotype turned up a few times. The chain uses TRBV3-1 and TRBJ1-5, with 7 bases aligning to TRBD1. The CDR3 covers 15 residues. Germline values: CDR1 LGHDT, CDR2 YNNKEL (reference sequence). The J segment lost 6 bases and the V segment lost 0 bases, leaving 5 bases of the junction unmatched. Here the CDR3 DNA reads TGTGCCAGCAGCCAAGATACGGCAGGGGGTCAGCCCCAGCATTTT. This sequence encodes CASSQDTAGGQPQHF.

The genes are TRBV20-1 and TRBJ1-1; 8 bases agree with TRBD1. Germline CDR1 DFQATT, CDR2 SNEGSKA (reference sequence). The CDR3 loop spans 13 amino acids. J was trimmed by 7 bases and V by 2 bases; bases with no gene match: 6. Here the CDR3 DNA reads TGCAGTGCTAGAACTGGGACAGGCCGTGAAGCTTTCTTT. Translated, it gives CSARTGTGREAFF.

The genes are TRBV7-9 and TRBJ2-1, with TRBD2 matching 7 bases. With the DNA end fitting TRBJ2-7 better, the J assignment may be wrong. This CDR3 spans 19 amino acids. CDR1 and CDR2 (germline): SEHNR, FQNEAQ (reference sequence). CDR3 in DNA: TGTGCCAGCAGCTTAGCGCCCCAGACTAGCCCTCGCTCCTACAATGAGCAGTACTTC. This codes for CASSLAPQTSPRSYNEQYF.

There are a few counts of this clonotype. One end of the junction is discordant with germline, which a read error may explain. This sequence joins TRBV7-2 and TRBJ2-3, with a tentative D call TRBD1 (6 bases). Germline loops: CDR1 SGHTA, CDR2 FQGNSA. The CDR3 is 16 amino acids. This CDR3 reads CASSLWAGLETGTQYF. The CDR3 DNA reads as TGTGCCAGCAGCTTATGGGCAGGTCTAGAGACAGGTACGCAGTATTTT.

The chain joins TRBV5-5 to TRBJ2-1; D is possibly TRBD1 (5 bases). The CDR3 consists of 13 residues. Trimming cost V 4 bases and J 9 bases, with 14 bases left between them. Germline CDR1 reads SGHKS; CDR2 reads YYEKEE (reference sequence). The CDR3 DNA follows: TGTGCCAGCAGCCTTTTAGGGGCCGGTGAGCAGTTCTTC. It translates to CASSLLGAGEQFF.

The rearrangement uses TRBV6-2 or TRBV6-3 and TRBJ2-3; possibly TRBD1 for D (7 bases). V was clipped by 0 bases and J by 2 bases, with 15 bases between them. Germline assignment: CDR1 MNHEY and CDR2 SVGEGT. The length of the CDR3 is 17 residues. In DNA form, the CDR3 reads TGTGCCAGCAGTTACTCGATGGAGGGGGCGACCACAGATACGCAGTATTTT. Amino acids: CASSYSMEGATTDTQYF.